The sequence of this TCR beta chain was determined in a study of blood T cell repertoires in COVID-19. Study summary: Donors in the United States, Italy and Spain gave samples during acute or convalescent COVID-19. Sources were T cells, B-cell-depleted T cells, or PBMCs; the material itself was cDNA or gDNA.

Original handling: Amplifying reference gene primers gave estimates of nucleated cell counts. TCRdb's copy holds only in-frame clones and misses some; the assay was immunoSEQ multiplex PCR. Clone size and V and J calls were adopted from that table, with D and trimming inferred from the DNA. The data contain roughly 190,000 clones, under 90% of them seen just once; the ten biggest clones take up 15% to 20%. The germline CDR1 and CDR2 sequences are SNHLY and FYNNEI. The CDR3 runs 12 residues. Trimming removed 7 bases at V and 0 bases at J, with 6 bases between. The chain recombines TRBV2 with TRBJ1-1, with unresolved D. Sequencing was performed on peripheral blood. The clonotype was recovered from a human donor in a cohort sampled during active COVID-19. The CDR3 loop is CASTRMNTEAFF. The CDR3 DNA is TGTGCCAGCACGAGGATGAACACTGAAGCTTTCTTT.